This TCR beta chain was recorded in a study of sequential checkpoint blockade in melanoma (dated by TCRdb to between 2017 and 2020). As for the study more broadly: Patients were randomized 1:1 to first-line nivolumab followed by ipilimumab (arm A) or ipilimumab followed by nivolumab (arm B). For some 22 patients, matched tumor biopsies were taken both before treatment and at week 13, after single-agent nivolumab (arm A) or ipilimumab (arm B). Both trial sequences were followed by maintenance nivolumab. The same lesion was the source of approximately 79% of the matched pre- and post-treatment tumor biopsy pairs. DNA from around 96 pretreatment melanoma tumor samples was subjected to TCRbeta immunosequencing.

The immunoSEQ Assay was used to immunosequence TCRbeta CDR3 regions from genomic DNA. Before high-throughput sequencing, the genomic DNA was amplified using bias-controlled multiplex PCR. As for the authors' bioinformatics: To quantify the absolute abundance of each unique TCRbeta CDR3 region, the sequences were collapsed and filtered. Clonality, defined as 1 minus Pielou's evenness, was calculated using only productive rearrangements. To compute tumor T-cell fraction, TCRbeta template counts were normalized to usable DNA, with usable DNA estimated from several housekeeping genes. A previously published method was used to identify clones with significantly greater frequencies in on-treatment samples than in baseline samples. TCRdb limited this immuneACCESS table to in-frame rearrangements with V and J called. A share of clones is missing; checked studies link under half to unresolved V genes, and the rest is unexplained. The D gene and trimming were derived from the DNA, and the V and J assignments and clone size from that table. This sample holds about 2,300 clones; 20% to 25% were observed only once. In total, the top ten clones hold around 18% of the sample.

A remark on this clone: The target of this receptor is not known. Base qualities are not recorded, but no much larger clone differs from it by a single base.

Study-wide findings and limitations: Small sample sizes and reduced statistical power limited the analyses of tumor T-cell fraction within each arm. Tumor T-cell fraction and clonality were correlated with PD-L1 staining and CD8+ T-cell counts, but not with mutational load. Validation of the response-prediction model combining TCR metrics and mutation burden is needed in larger, independent patient cohorts. Patients whose tumor T-cell fraction and clonality increased by week 13 were about 30 times more likely to achieve clinical benefit. Among patients in arm A, the nivolumab-first arm, pretreatment tumor TIL clonality was associated with response (P = .04).

The CDR3 spans 14 residues, from the cysteine through the phenylalanine. Only CDR3 DNA remains: 42 bases, in frame from the first base. CDR1 is given as LGHNT and CDR2 as FRNRAP, both from the germline V gene. V is shortened by 6 bases, J by 3 bases, and the region joining them spans 11 bases. The treatment or condition label of this sample denotes: randomized to nivolumab then ipilimumab (arm A) or the reverse (arm B). Prior DNA-damaging chemotherapy had not been received by any trial patient. CheckMate 064, a randomized, open-label phase II trial of sequential checkpoint blockade, was the source of the samples, all of which came from patients with melanoma. Tumor TCR sequencing used genomic DNA from formalin-fixed paraffin-embedded (FFPE) tissue samples.

The sequenced sample was tumor tissue (inferred from file names), obtained from a patient given nivolumab and ipilimumab in sequence. This sequence was found in a human donor with melanoma. The V and J segments used are TRBV12-5 and TRBJ2-2; the D gene identity is not certain. CDR3 region: CASGPPGYTGELFF. The DNA reads as follows: TGTGCTAGTGGCCCGCCTGGTTACACCGGGGAGCTGTTTTTT.